The text below deals with one T cell receptor (beta chain). The data originate from a study of blood T cell repertoires in COVID-19. Study details: Donors in the United States, Italy and Spain gave samples during acute or convalescent COVID-19. In each case, the material was cDNA or gDNA derived from T cells, B-cell-depleted T cells, or PBMCs.

The V end lost 2 bases, the J end lost 2 bases, and 15 bases lay between the germline ends. Per germline, CDR1 ENHRY and CDR2 SYGVKD. The CDR3 contains 16 residues. Per the original data handling: Amplified reference gene primers provided the basis for estimating nucleated cell counts. Method: immunoSEQ multiplex PCR; TCRdb's copy keeps in-frame clones and lacks some. V and J calls and clone size are as listed in that table; D and trimming were resolved from the DNA. The sample contains around 250,000 clones, over 70% of which appear only once. This chain joins TRBV10-3 and TRBJ1-1; D gene uncertain. The source is a man older than 75 with acute or convalescent COVID-19. The source material was peripheral blood. The CDR3 loop is CAISEASGFGNTEAFF. In nucleotides, the CDR3 is TGTGCCATCAGTGAGGCTTCAGGTTTTGGTAACACTGAAGCTTTCTTT.